This T cell receptor (beta chain) emerged from a study of blood T cell repertoires in COVID-19. Only in-frame clones appear in the TCRdb table, and some are missing; sequencing was by immunoSEQ multiplex PCR. The table shows fewer than 450,000 clones, with about 91% occurring only once. Trimming pared 8 bases from V and 4 bases from J, leaving 9 bases between. The CDR3 totals 11 residues. Per the germline V gene, CDR1 is MDHEN and CDR2 is SYDVKM. The sample was peripheral blood. The receptor was isolated from a woman in her 50s with COVID-19, enrolled during active disease. J is TRBJ2-7 and V is TRBV28; D is uncertain. The CDR3 protein is CASSRTYEQYF. The CDR3 DNA is TGTGCCAGCTCAAGAACTTACGAGCAGTACTTC.